Sequencing of this TCR beta chain was carried out in a study of T cell repertoires in cytomegalovirus infection. Study-level information: Public TCR beta signatures indicated both CMV infection and matching HLA type. Study results and caveats: It was HLA-C-restricted CMV-specific TCR beta clonotypes that dominated the response ex vivo.

TCRdb used MiXCR to reprocess the reads, holding one entry per CDR3 protein. Among roughly 310,000 distinct CDR3 sequences listed, under 20% were seen once. This clonotype occurred a few times. Its antigen is still unknown. The CDR3 consists of 16 residues. The V gene lost 3 bases and the J gene lost 0 bases, with 14 bases spanning the gap. From germline, CDR1 is MNHEY and CDR2 SVGAGI. Sequencing was performed on PBMCs. The source of this sequence is a human donor in good health (CMV status not recorded). Some clones in this sample may be carry-over from other donors' samples. The V gene is TRBV6-5, the J gene TRBJ1-1; D unresolved. CDR3 residues: CASSYRAGFMNTEAFF. CDR3 bases: TGTGCCAGCAGTTATCGAGCAGGTTTCATGAACACTGAAGCTTTCTTT.